This TCR beta chain originates from a study of T cells in Graves' hyperthyroidism and ophthalmopathy. Fresh peripheral blood, approximately 9.1 ml, was the source of the PBMCs. Trimming removed 4 bases at V and 2 bases at J, with 9 bases between. Per germline, CDR1 MNHEY and CDR2 SVGAGI. CDR3 length: 13 residues. In this sample, this clonotype turned up many times. The TCR beta CDR3 regions underwent amplification using RNA transcripts as the source. First-round RT-PCR of the TCR CDR3 relied on the HTBI primer set. Using its own MiXCR run on the multiplex PCR reads, TCRdb lists one record per CDR3 protein. The sample has approximately 610,000 distinct CDR3 sequences; 14% to 15% are singletons.

The sequence derives from a woman between 40 and 55 years old with Graves' ophthalmopathy. This sequence joins TRBV6-5 and TRBJ2-7, with a weak D call TRBD1 (5 bases). Input material: blood. The CDR3 region is CASSSSRAYEQYF. The CDR3 coding sequence is TGTGCCAGCAGTTCCTCCAGGGCCTACGAGCAGTACTTC.